The 11 T cell receptor beta chains listed next were all sequenced from one sample in a study of blood T cells in healthy people across ages. With a J-beta primer mix and a sample-barcoded 5' primer, a second PCR ran 7 to 11 cycles. A single record per CDR3 protein comes from TCRdb applying MiXCR to the 5' RACE reads. The table has hundreds of thousands of distinct CDR3 sequences, 49% seen once; the top ten hold 30% to 40%. Sequenced sample: blood. All receptors derive from a woman aged 60-75 years in good health.

The CDR3 region has the DNA TGCAGTGCGTGGAACGGAGGGCTATACGAGCAGTACTTC. Its protein product is CSAWNGGLYEQYF. The V gene is TRBV20-1, the J gene TRBJ2-7; a possible D gene is TRBD2 (6 bases). The V gene lost 6 bases and the J gene lost 4 bases, with 16 bases spanning the gap. The V gene's germline CDR1 is DFQATT and CDR2 SNEGSKA (reference sequence). This CDR3 spans 13 amino acids.

This rearrangement joins TRBV29-1 to TRBJ2-3, with D maybe TRBD2 (5 bases). The CDR3 loop spans 15 amino acids. Per the germline V gene, CDR1 is SQVTM and CDR2 is ANQGSEA. V was pared by 2 bases and J by 6 bases, with 18 bases between. CDR3 in amino acids: CSVETGDGVGDTQYF. CDR3 sequence (DNA): TGCAGCGTTGAAACCGGGGATGGGGTTGGGGATACGCAGTATTTT.

This chain links TRBV6-2 or TRBV6-3 with TRBJ2-5; tentative D call: TRBD2 (5 bases). V lost 4 bases to trimming and J lost 11 bases, with 17 bases between them. In germline, CDR1 is MNHEY, CDR2 SVGEGT. This CDR3 region has 13 residues. CDR3 coding DNA: TGTGCCAGCAGTTGGAGAGGGAACAATGAGCAGTACTTC. It yields the protein CASSWRGNNEQYF.

This clonotype was recorded a few times. The rearrangement joins TRBV29-1 to TRBJ1-2; D unresolved. Trimming stripped 6 bases from V and 3 bases from J, with 14 bases between. The germline gives CDR1 SQVTM, CDR2 ANQGSEA. The CDR3 is 13 amino acids. CDR3 protein: CSVPGARDYGYTF. CDR3 DNA: TGCAGCGTCCCCGGCGCCCGCGACTATGGCTACACCTTC.

The rearrangement joins TRBV12-3 or TRBV12-4 to TRBJ1-1; D is ambiguous. V was shortened by 0 bases and J by 0 bases, with 5 bases between the two germline ends. The CDR3 loop spans 14 amino acids. CDR3 in amino acids: CASSLAEMNTEAFF. The DNA for the CDR3 is TGTGCCAGCAGTTTAGCGGAAATGAACACTGAAGCTTTCTTT.

J is TRBJ2-5 and V is TRBV20-1; D perhaps matches TRBD2 (6 bases). The end of the DNA fits TRBJ2-7 better, so the J call may be wrong. Germline CDR1 DFQATT, CDR2 SNEGSKA (reference sequence). The CDR3 sequence is 13 residues long. CDR3 in amino acids: CSARHGRGCEQYF. Written as DNA, the CDR3 is TGCAGTGCTAGGCACGGGAGAGGATGCGAGCAGTACTTC.

The chain employs TRBV2 and TRBJ2-5; D gene uncertain. This CDR3 is built from 14 residues. With 4 bases removed from V and 0 bases from J, the gap between germline ends came to 9 bases. Germline V lookup: CDR1 SNHLY, CDR2 FYNNEI. DNA for the CDR3: TGTGCCAGCAGTGTGGGCAGACACCAAGAGACCCAGTACTTC. Protein product: CASSVGRHQETQYF. The variable domain in full, with the rest retrieved from reference TRBV2 and TRBJ2-5, is EPEVTQTPSHQVTQMGQEVILRCVPISNHLYFYWYRQILGQKVEFLVSFYNNEISEKSEIFDDQFSVERPDGSNFTLKIRSTKLEDSAMYFCASSVGRHQETQYFGPGTRLLVL.

This chain connects TRBV19 to TRBJ2-5, with D possibly matching TRBD2 (5 bases). The germline V gene encodes CDR1 LNHDA and CDR2 SQIVND (reference sequence). The V and J ends lost 5 bases and 6 bases respectively, with 19 bases between them. The CDR3 sequence is 15 residues long. CDR3 region: CASSQSGGARQTQYF. CDR3 DNA: TGTGCCAGTAGTCAGAGCGGCGGCGCGAGACAGACCCAGTACTTC.

This chain links TRBV5-1 with TRBJ2-1; D might be TRBD2 (5 bases). Trimming shortened V by 3 bases and J by 1 base, and 14 bases separated the two germline ends. The CDR3 covers 16 residues. Germline V lookup: CDR1 SGHRS, CDR2 YFSETQ. The CDR3 DNA reads as TGCGCCAGCAGCTCGACCCTTGGCGGGTCCTACAATGAGCAGTTCTTC. Translating it yields CASSSTLGGSYNEQFF.

The genes are TRBV7-9 and TRBJ1-6; D uncertain. Trimming left V 4 bases short and J 10 bases short, with 8 bases between. The CDR3 contains 12 residues. Germline assignment: CDR1 SEHNR and CDR2 FQNEAQ (reference sequence). CDR3 amino acids: CASSSRISPLHF. The CDR3 DNA follows: TGTGCCAGCAGCTCACGAATCTCACCCCTCCACTTT.

This clonotype was seen a handful of times. The chain has TRBV9 and TRBJ2-1; perhaps TRBD1 as D (6 bases). The CDR3 covers 16 residues. Germline values: CDR1 SGDLS, CDR2 YYNGEE. V was cut by 0 bases and J by 3 bases, with 13 bases left in between. The CDR3, as DNA: TGTGCCAGCAGCGTAGCAGGGACAAACAGCTACAATGAGCAGTTCTTC. As protein: CASSVAGTNSYNEQFF.